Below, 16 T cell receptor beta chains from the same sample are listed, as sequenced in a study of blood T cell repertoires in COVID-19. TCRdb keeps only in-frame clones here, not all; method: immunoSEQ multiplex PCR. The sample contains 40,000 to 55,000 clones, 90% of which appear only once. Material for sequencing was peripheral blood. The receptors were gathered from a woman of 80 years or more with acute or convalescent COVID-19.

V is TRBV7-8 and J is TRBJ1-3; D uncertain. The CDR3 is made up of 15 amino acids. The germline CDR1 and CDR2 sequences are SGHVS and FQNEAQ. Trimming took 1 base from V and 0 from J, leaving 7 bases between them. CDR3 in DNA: TGTGCCAGCAGCTTAGGGCGGCTCTCTGGAAACACCATATATTTT. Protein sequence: CASSLGRLSGNTIYF.

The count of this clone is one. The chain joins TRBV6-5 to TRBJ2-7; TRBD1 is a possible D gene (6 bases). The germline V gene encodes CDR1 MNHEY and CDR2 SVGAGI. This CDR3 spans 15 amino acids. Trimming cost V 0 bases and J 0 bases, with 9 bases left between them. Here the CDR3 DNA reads TGTGCCAGCAGTTACTCACAAGGGGGCTCCTACGAGCAGTACTTC. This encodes CASSYSQGGSYEQYF.

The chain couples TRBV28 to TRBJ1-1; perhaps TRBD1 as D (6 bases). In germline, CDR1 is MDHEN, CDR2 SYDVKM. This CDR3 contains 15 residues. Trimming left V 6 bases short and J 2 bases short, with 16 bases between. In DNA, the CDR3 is TGTGCCAGCAGCAGGCCCGGGACACCAAACACTGAAGCTTTCTTT. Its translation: CASSRPGTPNTEAFF.

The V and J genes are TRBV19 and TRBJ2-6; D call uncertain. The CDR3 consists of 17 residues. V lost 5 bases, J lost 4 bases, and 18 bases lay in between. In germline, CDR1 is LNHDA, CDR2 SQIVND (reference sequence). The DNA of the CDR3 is TGTGCCAGTAGTTTAGGGCTCCCAGGCTCCGGGGCCAACGTCCTGACTTTC. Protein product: CASSLGLPGSGANVLTF.

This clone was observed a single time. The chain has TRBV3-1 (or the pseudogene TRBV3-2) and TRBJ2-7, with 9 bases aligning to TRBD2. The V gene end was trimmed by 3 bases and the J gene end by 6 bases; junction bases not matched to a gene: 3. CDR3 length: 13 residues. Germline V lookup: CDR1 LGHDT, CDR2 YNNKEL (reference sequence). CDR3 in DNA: TGTGCCAGCAGCCATAGCGGGAGCGTCGAGCAGTACTTC. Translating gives CASSHSGSVEQYF.

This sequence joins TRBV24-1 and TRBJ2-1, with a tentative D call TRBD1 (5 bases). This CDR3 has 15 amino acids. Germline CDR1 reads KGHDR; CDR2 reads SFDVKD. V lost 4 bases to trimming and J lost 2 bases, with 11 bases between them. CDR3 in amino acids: CATSDPQGPYNEQFF. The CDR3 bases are TGTGCCACCAGTGACCCTCAGGGTCCCTACAATGAGCAGTTCTTC.

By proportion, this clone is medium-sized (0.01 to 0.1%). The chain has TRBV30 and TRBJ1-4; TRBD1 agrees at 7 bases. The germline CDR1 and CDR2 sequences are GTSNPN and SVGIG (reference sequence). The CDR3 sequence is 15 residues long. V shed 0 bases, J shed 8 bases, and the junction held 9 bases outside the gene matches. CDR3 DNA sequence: TGTGCCTGGAGTGTACGACAGGGCCTAGGAGAAAAACTGTTTTTT. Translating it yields CAWSVRQGLGEKLFF.

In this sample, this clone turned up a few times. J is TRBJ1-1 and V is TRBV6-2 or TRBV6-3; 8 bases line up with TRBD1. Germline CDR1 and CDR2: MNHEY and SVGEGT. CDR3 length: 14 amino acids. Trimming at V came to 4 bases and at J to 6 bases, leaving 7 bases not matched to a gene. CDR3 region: CASSSTGGYAEAFF. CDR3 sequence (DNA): TGTGCCAGCAGTTCAACAGGGGGGTACGCTGAAGCTTTCTTT.

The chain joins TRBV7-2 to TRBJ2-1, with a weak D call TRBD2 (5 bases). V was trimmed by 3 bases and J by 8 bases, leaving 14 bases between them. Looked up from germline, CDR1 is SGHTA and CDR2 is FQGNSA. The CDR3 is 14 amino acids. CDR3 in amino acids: CASSFVGSTDEQFF. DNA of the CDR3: TGTGCCAGCAGCTTTGTTGGGAGTACGGATGAGCAGTTCTTC.

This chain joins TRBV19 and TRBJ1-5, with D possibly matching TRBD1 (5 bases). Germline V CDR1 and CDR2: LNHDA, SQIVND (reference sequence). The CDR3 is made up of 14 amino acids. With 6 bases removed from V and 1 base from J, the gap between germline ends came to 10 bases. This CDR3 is CASRVEGSNQPQHF. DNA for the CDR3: TGTGCCAGTAGGGTGGAGGGGAGCAATCAGCCCCAGCATTTT. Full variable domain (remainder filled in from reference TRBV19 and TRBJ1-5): DGGITQSPKYLFRKEGQNVTLSCEQNLNHDAMYWYRQDPGQGLRLIYYSQIVNDFQKGDIAEGYSVSREKKESFPLTVTSAQKNPTAFYLCASRVEGSNQPQHFGDGTRLSIL.

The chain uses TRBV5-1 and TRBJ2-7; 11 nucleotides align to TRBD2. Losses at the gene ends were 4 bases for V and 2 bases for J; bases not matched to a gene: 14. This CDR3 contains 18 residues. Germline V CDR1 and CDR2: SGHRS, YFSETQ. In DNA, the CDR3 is TGCGCCAGCAGCACAAGGAGGGGACTAGCGGATGCCACCTACGAGCAGTACTTC. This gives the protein CASSTRRGLADATYEQYF.

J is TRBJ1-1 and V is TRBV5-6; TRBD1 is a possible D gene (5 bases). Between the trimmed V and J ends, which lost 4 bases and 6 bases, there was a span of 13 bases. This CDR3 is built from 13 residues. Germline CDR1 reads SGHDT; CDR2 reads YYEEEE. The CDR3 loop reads CASSRRGGAEAFF. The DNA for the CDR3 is TGTGCCAGCAGCCGCCGTGGGGGGGCTGAAGCTTTCTTT.

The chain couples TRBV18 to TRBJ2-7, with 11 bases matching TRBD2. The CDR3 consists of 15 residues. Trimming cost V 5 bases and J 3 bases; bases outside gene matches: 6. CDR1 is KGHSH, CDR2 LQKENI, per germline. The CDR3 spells CASSSAGTSGYEQYF. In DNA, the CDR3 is TGTGCCAGCTCATCTGCCGGGACTAGCGGCTACGAGCAGTACTTC.

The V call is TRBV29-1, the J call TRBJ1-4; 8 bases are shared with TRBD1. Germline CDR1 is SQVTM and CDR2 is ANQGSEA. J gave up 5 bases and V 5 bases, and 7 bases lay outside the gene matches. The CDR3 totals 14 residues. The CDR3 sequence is CSVTTGGTNEKLFF. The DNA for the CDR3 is TGCAGCGTTACCACAGGGGGGACAAATGAAAAACTGTTTTTT.

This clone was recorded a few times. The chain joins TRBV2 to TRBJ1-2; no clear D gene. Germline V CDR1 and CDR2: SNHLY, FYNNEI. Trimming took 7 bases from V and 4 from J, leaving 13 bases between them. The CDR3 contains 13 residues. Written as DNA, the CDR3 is TGTGCCAGCATCCCCGGGATTCTCTATGGCTACACCTTC. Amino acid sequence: CASIPGILYGYTF.

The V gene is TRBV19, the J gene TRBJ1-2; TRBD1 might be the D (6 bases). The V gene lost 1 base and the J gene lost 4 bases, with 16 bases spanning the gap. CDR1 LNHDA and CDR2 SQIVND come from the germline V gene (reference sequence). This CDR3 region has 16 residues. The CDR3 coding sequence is TGTGCCAGTAGTATAGCGAACAGGGAGGGCCCCTATGGCTACACCTTC. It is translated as CASSIANREGPYGYTF. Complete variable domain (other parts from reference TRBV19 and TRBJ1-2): DGGITQSPKYLFRKEGQNVTLSCEQNLNHDAMYWYRQDPGQGLRLIYYSQIVNDFQKGDIAEGYSVSREKKESFPLTVTSAQKNPTAFYLCASSIANREGPYGYTFGSGTRLTVV.